This TCR beta chain originates from a study of PD-1 blockade in classical Hodgkin lymphoma. The study's findings and limits: Newly diagnosed patients were said to have less baseline TCR diversity than healthy donors did.

Germline-derived CDR1 and CDR2 are MDHEN and SYDVKM. V shed 5 bases and J shed 4 bases, with 18 bases lying between them. CDR3 length: 15 residues. Clones were sequenced by immunoSEQ multiplex PCR, and TCRdb holds only the in-frame ones, with some missing. The data show 15,000 to 25,000 clones, with approximately 82% seen just once and 1% to 1.5% held by the top ten. Time point defined: newly diagnosed, previously untreated cHL patient sample. Starting with thawed PBMCs, CD4+ T cells were purified by magnetic negative selection. This clone was observed a handful of times. Antigen specificity is unknown.

Sequencing was carried out using CD4+ T cells from blood. The TCR comes from a human donor with classical Hodgkin lymphoma. The chain uses TRBV28 and TRBJ2-7, with D perhaps given as TRBD1 or TRBD2 (5 bases each). CDR3: CASSPSRGNGYEQYF. The DNA for the CDR3 is TGTGCCAGCAGTCCTTCCCGGGGCAACGGTTACGAGCAGTACTTC.